Below are 12 T cell receptor beta chains sequenced from a single sample in a study of cytomegalovirus exposure and HLA in healthy donors (dated by TCRdb to the late 2010s). The method behind the library was the immunoSEQ multiplex PCR assay. For the multiplex PCR, a mixture combining 60 forward primers for TCR Vbeta segments and 13 reverse primers for TCR Jbeta segments was used. The table was pulled from immuneACCESS by TCRdb, which kept in-frame rearrangements only. Such tables lose some clones; where checked, under half of the loss comes from unresolved V genes, and the rest has no known cause. This sample gives some 87,000 clones in total; roughly three quarters of them show up just once. Together, the top ten hold 2.7% of the sample. The sample taken for sequencing was PBMCs. The origin of the receptors is a man younger than 40 in good health and CMV-seronegative.

This rearrangement joins TRBV27 to TRBJ1-1, with 9 bases fitting TRBD1. The CDR3 has 16 amino acids. J was trimmed by 1 base and V by 10 bases; bases with no gene match: 13. The germline V gene encodes CDR1 MNHEY and CDR2 SMNVEV (reference sequence). The CDR3 DNA is TGTGCCACTTGGGCGGGACAGGGATTGTCGAACACTGAAGCTTTCTTT. It translates to CATWAGQGLSNTEAFF.

V is TRBV4-2 and J is TRBJ1-2; TRBD1 matches 8 bases. From germline, CDR1 is LGHNA and CDR2 YNFKEQ. The trim removed 2 bases at V and 7 bases at J, leaving 15 bases unmatched. The CDR3 spans 17 residues. The CDR3 DNA reads TGTGCCAGCAGCCAAAATACCCTCACGGACAGGGCTTTTGGCTACACCTTC. Residues: CASSQNTLTDRAFGYTF.

This clone was detected a few times. The chain is built from TRBV6-4 and TRBJ2-1, with 7 bases lining up with TRBD1. Trimming took 6 bases from V and 6 from J; bases not matched to a gene: 11. The CDR3 is 15 amino acids. Germline values: CDR1 MRHNA, CDR2 SNTAGT. The CDR3 DNA is TGTGCCAGCAGCTTTCTTCCCGGGACAGTCAATGAGCAGTTCTTC. This sequence encodes CASSFLPGTVNEQFF.

The gene calls are TRBV6-1 and TRBJ2-5, with D maybe TRBD2 (6 bases). V shed 10 bases and J shed 5 bases, with 20 bases lying between them. CDR3 length: 14 residues. Germline CDR1 reads MNHNS; CDR2 reads SASEGT. CDR3 residues: CAIRVTSRWETQYF. In DNA, the CDR3 is TGTGCCATCCGCGTTACTAGCCGTTGGGAGACCCAGTACTTC.

The V call is TRBV6-5, the J call TRBJ1-3; no firm D call. CDR1 and CDR2 from the germline V gene are MNHEY and SVGAGI. The V end lost 5 bases, the J end lost 2 bases, and 13 bases lay between the germline ends. This CDR3 spans 15 amino acids. The CDR3 reads CASSLTREPGNTIYF. In DNA, the CDR3 is TGTGCCAGCAGTCTAACGAGGGAGCCTGGAAACACCATATATTTT.

The chain combines TRBV7-2 with TRBJ1-2, with TRBD1 identical over 8 bases. Germline V gene data show CDR1 as SGHTA and CDR2 as FQGNSA. This CDR3 spans 16 amino acids. The junction had 11 bases not matched to a gene; V was cut back by 1 base and J by 7 bases. DNA of the CDR3: TGTGCCAGCAGCTTAGGGACAGGGCGGGGAGTGAGTGGCTACACCTTC. This gives the protein CASSLGTGRGVSGYTF.

The chain links TRBV28 to TRBJ1-5; D might be TRBD1 (6 bases). V was trimmed by 7 bases and J by 0 bases, leaving 16 bases between them. Germline V CDR1 and CDR2: MDHEN, SYDVKM. This CDR3 is 16 amino acids long. The CDR3 nucleotides read TGTGCCAGCAAAGGAACCGGGACAAATAGCAATCAGCCCCAGCATTTT. Encoded protein: CASKGTGTNSNQPQHF.

The chain has TRBV2 and TRBJ2-5; TRBD1 agrees at 9 bases. CDR1 and CDR2 (germline): SNHLY, FYNNEI. With V trimmed by 6 bases and J by 4 bases, 15 bases remained unmatched. The length of the CDR3 is 17 residues. The CDR3 here is CASRKGGQGIFGETQYF. The CDR3 nucleotides are TGTGCCAGCAGAAAGGGGGGACAGGGTATCTTTGGAGAGACCCAGTACTTC.

The chain joins TRBV4-1 to TRBJ1-2; a possible D gene is TRBD1 (5 bases). Germline V CDR1 and CDR2: MGHRA, YSYEKL. Trimming left V 0 bases short and J 5 bases short, with 13 bases between. The CDR3 length is 15 residues. The DNA for the CDR3 is TGCGCCAGCAGCCAAGAAGGCAGGGACTCGTATGGCTACACCTTC. This encodes CASSQEGRDSYGYTF.

V gene TRBV6-5 combines with J gene TRBJ2-7; D is unresolved. CDR1 and CDR2 from the germline V gene are MNHEY and SVGAGI. There are 15 residues in the CDR3. V dropped 2 bases and J dropped 1 base, with 12 bases sitting between them. The CDR3 sequence is CASSYEASQSYEQYF. CDR3 nucleotide sequence: TGTGCCAGCAGTTACGAGGCCAGTCAATCCTACGAGCAGTACTTC.

The V and J genes are TRBV19 and TRBJ1-5, with 8 bases matching TRBD1. V was pared by 1 base and J by 5 bases, with 4 bases of the junction left unmatched. The CDR3 extends over 15 amino acids. In germline, CDR1 is LNHDA, CDR2 SQIVND (reference sequence). CDR3 in DNA: TGTGCCAGTAGTATAGTCCTGACAGGGGATCAGCCCCAGCATTTT. Amino acids: CASSIVLTGDQPQHF.

This sequence joins TRBV7-3 and TRBJ2-1; weak D call: TRBD2 (5 bases). The CDR3 length is 16 residues. Trimming stripped 1 base from V and 1 base from J, with 11 bases between. Germline-derived CDR1 and CDR2 are SGHTA and FQGTGA. Here the CDR3 DNA reads TGTGCCAGCAGCTTAAGAGCGGTCCAATCCTACAATGAGCAGTTCTTC. Amino acids: CASSLRAVQSYNEQFF.